Following are 5 T cell receptor beta chains from one sample sequenced in a study of molecular identifiers for immune sequencing clone quantification. One entry per CDR3 protein, called by TCRdb with MiXCR from the PCR reads. The sample records more than 300,000 distinct CDR3 sequences, over 20% being singletons. Sequencing was performed on naive CD8+ T cells from blood, with Jurkat cell RNA spiked in. The subset: FACS-sorted CD8+CD4-CCR7+CD45RA+ naive T cells. The receptors come from a human donor in good health. Some libraries in this study had Jurkat cell RNA spiked in.

A note on this clonotype: This clone may be a read error of a much larger clone one base away. This chain joins TRBV4-3 and TRBJ1-4; the D gene is possibly TRBD1 (5 bases). This CDR3 is 15 amino acids long. Germline CDR1 and CDR2: LGHNA and YSLEER. Between the trimmed V and J ends, which lost 8 bases and 9 bases, there was a span of 22 bases. The CDR3 DNA follows: TGCGCCAGCGGCCCTGCCGGGACCAGAGCTCAAAAACTGTTTTTT. Its protein product is CASGPAGTRAQKLFF.

In its sample, this clonotype was seen many times. The J gene is TRBJ2-1, the V gene TRBV6-2 or TRBV6-3; 8 bases line up with TRBD2. The J segment lost 16 bases and the V segment lost 4 bases, leaving 18 bases of the junction unmatched. This CDR3 spans 15 amino acids. Germline values: CDR1 MNHEY, CDR2 SVGEGT. The CDR3 region has the DNA TGTGCCAGCAGTTCCCAATTCCCGGGACTAGGTCTGACTTTCTTC. Its translation: CASSSQFPGLGLTFF.

This clonotype was recorded many times. The chain recombines TRBV12-3 or TRBV12-4 with TRBJ2-2; TRBD1 matches 7 bases. This CDR3 has 13 residues. V shed 5 bases, J shed 6 bases, and the junction held 3 bases outside the gene matches. The DNA of the CDR3 is TGTGCCAGCAGTATGACAGGGTCCGGGGAGCTGTTTTTT. Translation gives CASSMTGSGELFF.

This clonotype was detected ten times or more. V is TRBV13 and J is TRBJ1-1; the D gene is possibly TRBD1 (6 bases). CDR1 is PRHDT, CDR2 FYEKMQ, per germline (reference sequence). The V gene lost 0 bases and the J gene lost 2 bases, with 10 bases spanning the gap. The length of the CDR3 is 15 residues. The CDR3 DNA is TGTGCCAGCAGCTTAGGGGGACAAGGAAACACTGAAGCTTTCTTT. As protein: CASSLGGQGNTEAFF.

This clonotype has more than one count but fewer than ten. The chain has TRBV19 and TRBJ2-4; D might be TRBD1 (6 bases). The CDR3 runs 16 residues. Per germline, CDR1 LNHDA and CDR2 SQIVND (reference sequence). Trimming removed 3 bases at V and 1 base at J, with 13 bases between. CDR3: CASSIVGAPAKNIQYF. CDR3 nucleotide sequence: TGTGCCAGTAGTATTGTGGGGGCCCCTGCCAAAAACATTCAGTACTTC.